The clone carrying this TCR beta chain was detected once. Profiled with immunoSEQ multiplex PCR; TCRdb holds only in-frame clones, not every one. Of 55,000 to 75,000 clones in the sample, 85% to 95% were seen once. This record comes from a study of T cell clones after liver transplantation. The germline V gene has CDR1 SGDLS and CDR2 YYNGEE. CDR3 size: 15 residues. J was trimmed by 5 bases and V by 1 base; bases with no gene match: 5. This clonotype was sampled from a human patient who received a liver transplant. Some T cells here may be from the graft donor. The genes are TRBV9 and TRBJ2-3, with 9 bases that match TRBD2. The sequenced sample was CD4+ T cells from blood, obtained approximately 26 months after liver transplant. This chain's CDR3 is CASSVLSSGVDTQYF. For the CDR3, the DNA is TGTGCCAGCAGCGTATTGTCTAGCGGGGTAGATACGCAGTATTTT.